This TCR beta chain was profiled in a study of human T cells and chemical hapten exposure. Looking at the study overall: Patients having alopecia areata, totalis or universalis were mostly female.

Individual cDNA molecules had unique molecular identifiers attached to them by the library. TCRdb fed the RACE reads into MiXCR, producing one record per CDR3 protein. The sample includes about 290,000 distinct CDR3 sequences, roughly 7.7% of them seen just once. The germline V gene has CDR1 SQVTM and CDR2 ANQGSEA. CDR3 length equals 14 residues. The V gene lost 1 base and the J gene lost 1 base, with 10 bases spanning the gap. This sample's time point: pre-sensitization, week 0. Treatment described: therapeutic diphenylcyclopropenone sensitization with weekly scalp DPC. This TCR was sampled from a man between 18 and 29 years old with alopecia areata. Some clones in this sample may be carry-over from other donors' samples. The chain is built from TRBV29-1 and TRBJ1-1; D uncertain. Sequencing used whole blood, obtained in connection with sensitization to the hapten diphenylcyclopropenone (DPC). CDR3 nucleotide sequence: TGCAGCGTTGAAGCACCATTTAAGAACACTGAAGCTTTCTTT. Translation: CSVEAPFKNTEAFF.